This T cell receptor beta chain was obtained from a study of PD-1 blockade in classical Hodgkin lymphoma. General study results and limits: Baseline diversity was lower in partial responders and progressors than complete responders. Patients who began taking nivolumab under 1 year after ASCT were left out.

About this clone: Its antigen is still unknown.

TCRdb keeps only in-frame clones here, not all; method: immunoSEQ multiplex PCR. The table records over 10,000 clones, around 75% of them present only once. Trimming took off 5 bases at V and 1 base at J, with 12 bases between the two ends. Per the germline V gene, CDR1 is MNHEY and CDR2 is SVGAGI. CDR3 length: 14 residues. Every patient experienced relapse after autologous stem cell transplantation, and brentuximab vedotin exposure varied. Best responses were complete response, partial response or progressive disease. The sample consisted of peripheral blood mononuclear cells (PBMCs), taken at baseline. The clonotype comes from a human donor with classical Hodgkin lymphoma. The J gene is TRBJ2-7, the V gene TRBV6-5; D not certain. CDR3 DNA: TGTGCCAGCAGTCCCTGGACGGAATCCTACGAGCAGTACTTC. Encoded protein: CASSPWTESYEQYF.